These 19 T cell receptor beta chains were sequenced from one sample in a study of cytomegalovirus exposure and HLA in healthy donors (dated by TCRdb to the late 2010s). Preparation of the library involved the immunoSEQ multiplex PCR assay. For the multiplex PCR, a mixture combining 60 forward primers for TCR Vbeta segments and 13 reverse primers for TCR Jbeta segments was used. What TCRdb holds here is the immuneACCESS table cut down to in-frame rearrangements. Part of the clones is not present; checked against another copy, under half of the missing clones reflect an unresolved V gene, and the others are unexplained. The table for this sample lists some 140,000 clones; 65% to 80% of them were counted only once. 8.8% of the sample lies in the top ten. Sequencing was performed on PBMCs. The source of these receptors is a woman aged 45-59 years in good health and CMV-seropositive.

This rearrangement joins TRBV12-5 to TRBJ1-1, with D possibly matching TRBD1 (5 bases). The CDR3 runs 14 residues. CDR1 is LGHNT, CDR2 FRNRAP, per germline. The V end was cut by 3 bases, the J end by 1 base, with 9 bases between. The CDR3 protein is CASGFLTGNTEAFF. CDR3 nucleotides: TGTGCTAGTGGTTTTTTAACAGGGAACACTGAAGCTTTCTTT.

V and J are TRBV29-1 and TRBJ2-7; D may be TRBD1 (6 bases). This CDR3 comprises 16 residues. Deletions cut 2 bases from V and 2 bases from J, with 19 bases between. Germline CDR1 is SQVTM and CDR2 is ANQGSEA. The CDR3 spells CSVERLGQTSTYEQYF. The CDR3 DNA sequence: TGCAGCGTTGAACGACTTGGACAGACCTCAACCTACGAGCAGTACTTC.

This clone was picked up a small number of times. V and J are TRBV6-6 and TRBJ1-1, with 7 nucleotides matching TRBD1. V shed 6 bases, J shed 2 bases, and the junction held 12 bases outside the gene matches. The CDR3 runs to 16 residues. In germline, CDR1 is MNHNY, CDR2 SVGAGI (reference sequence). CDR3 sequence reads: CASSRGLGQSNTEAFF. The CDR3, as DNA: TGTGCCAGCAGCCGCGGCCTGGGACAGTCTAACACTGAAGCTTTCTTT.

The chain recombines TRBV4-3 with TRBJ1-2, with D perhaps matching TRBD1 (5 bases). The ends were cut back, 5 bases at V and 3 bases at J, with 7 bases in the middle. There are 12 residues in the CDR3. CDR1 is LGHNA and CDR2 is YSLEER in the germline V gene. CDR3 sequence reads: CASSRGDYGYTF. DNA of the CDR3: TGCGCCAGCAGCAGGGGTGACTATGGCTACACCTTC.

The chain employs TRBV2 and TRBJ2-2; a weak D match, TRBD1 (6 bases). CDR3 length: 13 amino acids. Germline CDR1 reads SNHLY; CDR2 reads FYNNEI. The V end was cut by 5 bases, the J end by 5 bases, with 9 bases between. CDR3: CASSNRETGELFF. CDR3 in DNA: TGTGCCAGCAGTAACAGGGAAACCGGGGAGCTGTTTTTT.

This clone was observed a few times. The CDR3 region has the DNA TGTGCCAGTACCGTCGTCGGGGGAGGCGGGGAGCTGTTTTTT. Its protein is CASTVVGGGGELFF. The rearrangement joins TRBV19 to TRBJ2-2; weak D call: TRBD2 (6 bases). This CDR3 is built from 14 residues. Trimming removed 7 bases at V and 7 bases at J, with 16 bases between. CDR1 LNHDA and CDR2 SQIVND come from the germline V gene (reference sequence).

The J gene is TRBJ1-2, the V gene TRBV5-1; unclear D gene. This CDR3 comprises 14 residues. Germline CDR1 reads SGHRS; CDR2 reads YFSETQ. The V and J ends lost 3 bases and 7 bases respectively, with 16 bases between them. In nucleotides, the CDR3 is TGCGCCAGCAGCTCCCAGACCGGAACGGGTGGCTACACCTTC. Amino acids: CASSSQTGTGGYTF.

This clone was seen a few times. J is TRBJ2-1 and V is TRBV5-6; 10 positions match TRBD2. This CDR3 contains 18 residues. V was pared by 4 bases and J by 4 bases, with 14 bases of the junction left unmatched. CDR1 and CDR2 from the germline V gene are SGHDT and YYEEEE. CDR3 in DNA: TGTGCCAGCAGCATGGGGCTGGCTAGCGGGGGTCAATACAATGAGCAGTTCTTC. This gives the protein CASSMGLASGGQYNEQFF.

The chain uses TRBV19 and TRBJ1-5; tentative D call: TRBD1 (6 bases). The CDR3 is 18 residues long. V was trimmed by 2 bases and J by 2 bases, leaving 19 bases between them. CDR1 is LNHDA and CDR2 is SQIVND in the germline V gene (reference sequence). The CDR3 DNA is TGTGCCAGTAGTATACGACCATTACAGGGACCGGGCAATCAGCCCCAGCATTTT. Its protein product is CASSIRPLQGPGNQPQHF.

The chain has TRBV9 and TRBJ2-3, with D tentatively TRBD2 (6 bases). Per germline, CDR1 SGDLS and CDR2 YYNGEE. This CDR3 has 15 amino acids. Trimming took off 2 bases at V and 1 base at J, with 11 bases between the two ends. The CDR3 coding sequence is TGTGCCAGCAGCGTTACCAGGGAGGGCACAGATACGCAGTATTTT. Translation: CASSVTREGTDTQYF.

The V call is TRBV18, the J call TRBJ2-3; TRBD1 aligns across 7 bases. Losses at the gene ends were 3 bases for V and 3 bases for J; bases not matched to a gene: 3. Germline assignment: CDR1 KGHSH and CDR2 LQKENI. The CDR3 sequence is 14 residues long. CDR3 coding DNA: TGTGCCAGCTCACCCGAGACAGGGACAGATACGCAGTATTTT. It translates to CASSPETGTDTQYF. Supplemented by reference TRBV18 and TRBJ2-3, the full variable domain reads NAGVMQNPRHLVRRRGQEARLRCSPMKGHSHVYWYRQLPEEGLKFMVYLQKENIIDESGMPKERFSAEFPKEGPSILRIQQVVRGDSAAYFCASSPETGTDTQYFGPGTRLTVL.

The J gene is TRBJ2-7, the V gene TRBV4-1; 10 bases agree with TRBD1. The J segment lost 4 bases and the V segment lost 6 bases, leaving 9 bases of the junction unmatched. Germline V gene lookup returns CDR1 MGHRA and CDR2 YSYEKL. This CDR3 is built from 15 residues. The CDR3 DNA reads as TGCGCCAGCAGTTTTGGACAGGGGGTTCCTTACGAGCAGTACTTC. It translates to CASSFGQGVPYEQYF.

The chain links TRBV9 to TRBJ2-5; possibly TRBD2 for D (6 bases). Germline V CDR1 and CDR2: SGDLS, YYNGEE. V dropped 0 bases and J dropped 1 base, with 13 bases sitting between them. CDR3 length: 16 residues. CDR3 sequence: CASSVEGTYSQETQYF. The CDR3 region has the DNA TGTGCCAGCAGCGTAGAAGGGACTTACAGCCAAGAGACCCAGTACTTC.

The gene calls are TRBV19 and TRBJ2-1, with a possible D match to TRBD1 (5 bases). The ends were cut back, 10 bases at V and 6 bases at J, with 16 bases in the middle. Germline loops: CDR1 LNHDA, CDR2 SQIVND (reference sequence). The CDR3 has 13 amino acids. As DNA, the CDR3 is TGTGCCACCCAGGCGACAGAGACCAATGAGCAGTTCTTC. Amino acids: CATQATETNEQFF.

This rearrangement joins TRBV10-3 to TRBJ1-1, with 7 bases identical to TRBD1. Germline V gene data show CDR1 as ENHRY and CDR2 as SYGVKD. The V gene end was trimmed by 0 bases and the J gene end by 1 base; junction bases not matched to a gene: 5. The CDR3 extends over 16 amino acids. For the CDR3, the DNA is TGTGCCATCAGTGAGTCCGAGGGACAGTCGAACACTGAAGCTTTCTTT. Translating gives CAISESEGQSNTEAFF.

The chain joins TRBV6-5 to TRBJ2-1; 13 bases fit TRBD2. The ends lost 2 bases at V and 11 bases at J; junction bases unmatched: 3. Looked up from germline, CDR1 is MNHEY and CDR2 is SVGAGI. The CDR3 consists of 14 residues. Written as DNA, the CDR3 is TGTGCCAGCAGTTACAGGACTAGCGGGGGTCAGCAGTTCTTC. Its protein product is CASSYRTSGGQQFF.

V usage is TRBV25-1 and J usage is TRBJ1-1; 9 bases are shared with TRBD1. CDR1 and CDR2 (germline): MGHDK, SYGVNS. V trimming: 3 bases; J trimming: 4 bases; junction bases outside the gene matches: 9. This CDR3 comprises 16 residues. This CDR3 reads CASSDFPLTGGTEAFF. The CDR3 DNA sequence: TGTGCCAGCAGTGACTTCCCTTTGACAGGGGGCACTGAAGCTTTCTTT.

This chain links TRBV5-6 with TRBJ1-4, with D possibly TRBD1 on 5 matching bases. Looked up from germline, CDR1 is SGHDT and CDR2 is YYEEEE. V gave up 2 bases and J gave up 7 bases, with 15 bases separating them. The CDR3 is made up of 15 amino acids. The CDR3: CASSFTGGGREKLFF. The CDR3 coding sequence is TGTGCCAGCAGCTTCACGGGGGGGGGTCGTGAAAAACTGTTTTTT.

The chain uses TRBV4-2 and TRBJ2-7; 9 bases line up with TRBD2. V dropped 0 bases and J dropped 1; count of bases not matched to a gene: 7. Looked up from germline, CDR1 is LGHNA and CDR2 is YNFKEQ. The CDR3 is 17 residues long. CDR3 residues: CASSQDPAGGESYEQYF. The DNA for the CDR3 is TGTGCCAGCAGCCAAGATCCGGCGGGGGGGGAATCCTACGAGCAGTACTTC.